Below are 32 T cell receptor beta chains sequenced from a single sample in a study of identical twins. TCRdb recomputed calls from the 5' RACE reads with MiXCR, one row per CDR3 protein. The sample shows approximately 210,000 distinct CDR3 sequences, about 15% of them seen only once. This same sample was also taken into another study, of T cells expressing NK-cell markers.

Specimen: CD8+ T cells sorted from blood. The source of these receptors is a woman under 30 in good health.

This chain uses TRBV7-9 with TRBJ1-3; 7 nucleotides match TRBD1. The CDR3 spans 16 residues. Germline CDR1 reads SEHNR; CDR2 reads FQNEAQ (reference sequence). The V segment lost 4 bases and the J segment 4 bases; nucleotides outside the gene matches: 10. The CDR3 coding sequence is TGTGCCAGCAGCTGGTTTACAGGGGAGTCAGGAAACACCATATATTTT. It is translated as CASSWFTGESGNTIYF.

This clonotype was found a few times. The rearrangement uses TRBV20-1 and TRBJ2-2; 7 nucleotides match TRBD2. Germline V lookup: CDR1 DFQATT, CDR2 SNEGSKA (reference sequence). The V gene end was trimmed by 3 bases and the J gene end by 3 bases; junction bases not matched to a gene: 7. There are 15 residues in the CDR3. The CDR3 loop reads CSARGRELYTGELFF. CDR3 bases: TGCAGTGCTAGGGGGCGGGAGTTATACACCGGGGAGCTGTTTTTT.

The gene calls are TRBV4-1 and TRBJ1-5; D call uncertain. This CDR3 has 15 residues. Between the trimmed V and J ends, which lost 2 bases and 1 base, there was a span of 9 bases. Germline CDR1 is MGHRA and CDR2 is YSYEKL. The CDR3 nucleotides are TGCGCCAGCAGCCAAAGACATGGAAGCAATCAGCCCCAGCATTTT. Residues: CASSQRHGSNQPQHF.

Remarks on this clonotype: Compared with germline, one end of the junction differs, possibly owing to a read error. The V and J genes are TRBV9 and TRBJ2-1, with unresolved D. The CDR3 is 14 amino acids. Germline V gene data show CDR1 as SGDLS and CDR2 as YYNGEE. CDR3 sequence (DNA): TGTGCCTGCAGCGCGTTCGACACCCCCAATGAGCAGTTCTTC. Its protein is CACSAFDTPNEQFF.

The genes are TRBV15 and TRBJ1-5, with a tentative D call TRBD1 (6 bases). V dropped 3 bases and J dropped 6 bases, with 12 bases sitting between them. The CDR3 sequence is 14 residues long. Germline lookup yields CDR1 LNHNV and CDR2 YYDKDF (reference sequence). CDR3 sequence: CATSSPGGGQPQHF. CDR3 coding DNA: TGTGCCACCAGCAGCCCTGGAGGGGGTCAGCCCCAGCATTTT.

This rearrangement joins TRBV3-1 to TRBJ2-7, with D perhaps assigned TRBD1 or TRBD2 (5 bases each). The CDR3 has 15 amino acids. V lost 0 bases, J lost 9 bases, and 18 bases lay in between. Germline V gene data show CDR1 as LGHDT and CDR2 as YNNKEL (reference sequence). The CDR3 bases are TGTGCCAGCAGCCAAGATGGGACGCCCCGGAGCGGGCAGTACTTC. Amino acids: CASSQDGTPRSGQYF.

The V call is TRBV9, the J call TRBJ2-1; 10 bases are shared with TRBD1. This CDR3 comprises 16 residues. The V and J ends lost 0 bases and 5 bases, in that order; junction bases with no gene match: 5. Germline V gene lookup returns CDR1 SGDLS and CDR2 YYNGEE. CDR3 loop: CASSVAGQGQDNEQFF. CDR3 in DNA: TGTGCCAGCAGCGTAGCGGGACAGGGGCAAGACAATGAGCAGTTCTTC. The variable domain in full, with the rest retrieved from reference TRBV9 and TRBJ2-1, is DSGVTQTPKHLITATGQRVTLRCSPRSGDLSVYWYQQSLDQGLQFLIQYYNGEERAKGNILERFSAQQFPDLHSELNLSSLELGDSALYFCASSVAGQGQDNEQFFGPGTRLTVL.

CDR3: CASRTGPLSEAFF. The CDR3 DNA sequence: TGTGCCAGCAGGACGGGCCCCCTGAGTGAAGCTTTCTTT. This chain connects TRBV6-1 to TRBJ1-1; D is unclear. The CDR3 contains 13 residues. Germline CDR1 is MNHNS and CDR2 is SASEGT. V lost 6 bases and J 7 bases, leaving 15 bases between the germline ends.

This clonotype was observed a handful of times. This chain connects TRBV18 to TRBJ1-5, with 7 bases that match TRBD1. CDR1 and CDR2 (germline): KGHSH, LQKENI. V shed 2 bases, J shed 4 bases, and the junction held 8 bases outside the gene matches. The CDR3 runs 16 residues. For the CDR3, the DNA is TGTGCCAGCTCACCAGGTGCAGGGGGTCGTAATCAGCCCCAGCATTTT. Amino acid sequence: CASSPGAGGRNQPQHF.

The chain is built from TRBV7-9 and TRBJ2-2; no firm D call. The germline gives CDR1 SEHNR, CDR2 FQNEAQ (reference sequence). V shed 3 bases and J shed 1 base, with 6 bases lying between them. The CDR3 covers 14 residues. CDR3 nucleotide sequence: TGTGCCAGCAGCTTCAGTCAGAACACCGGGGAGCTGTTTTTT. It yields the protein CASSFSQNTGELFF. The full variable domain, in which reference TRBV7-9 and TRBJ2-2 provide the parts outside the CDR3, is DTGVSQNPRHKITKRGQNVTFRCDPISEHNRLYWYRQTLGQGPEFLTYFQNEAQLEKSRLLSDRFSAERPKGSFSTLEIQRTEQGDSAMYLCASSFSQNTGELFFGEGSRLTVL.

V is TRBV5-1 and J is TRBJ2-1; weak D call: TRBD1 (6 bases). Germline V gene lookup returns CDR1 SGHRS and CDR2 YFSETQ. The CDR3 totals 14 residues. V lost 2 bases, J lost 7 bases, and 13 bases lay in between. CDR3 protein: CASSFRQEGNEQFF. The CDR3 coding sequence is TGCGCCAGCAGCTTTAGACAGGAAGGAAATGAGCAGTTCTTC.

Here the CDR3 reads CASSKPGVSYNEQFF. The CDR3 bases are TGTGCCAGCAGTAAGCCGGGGGTAAGCTACAATGAGCAGTTCTTC. J is TRBJ2-1 and V is TRBV12-3 or TRBV12-4, with a possible D match to TRBD2 (6 bases). Trimming stripped 5 bases from V and 3 bases from J, with 14 bases between. The CDR3 runs to 15 residues.

This chain uses TRBV11-1 with TRBJ2-7, with TRBD2 matching 10 bases. V was clipped by 0 bases and J by 4 bases; unmatched bases: 12. Germline V gene lookup returns CDR1 SGHAT and CDR2 FQDESV (reference sequence). The CDR3 loop spans 18 amino acids. This CDR3 is CASSLARLAGGHQYEQYF. CDR3 sequence (DNA): TGTGCCAGCAGCTTAGCGCGTTTAGCGGGGGGCCACCAGTACGAGCAGTACTTC.

This clonotype was seen a handful of times. The rearrangement joins TRBV7-9 to TRBJ2-1, with TRBD2 matching 10 bases. Germline-derived CDR1 and CDR2 are SEHNR and FQNEAQ (reference sequence). J gave up 2 bases and V 5 bases, and 6 bases lay outside the gene matches. The CDR3 length is 16 residues. The CDR3 region is CASSTPTSGPYNEQFF. DNA for the CDR3: TGTGCCAGCAGCACCCCGACTAGCGGGCCCTACAATGAGCAGTTCTTC.

This clonotype was picked up a small number of times. The V call is TRBV20-1, the J call TRBJ2-3, with D uncertain. Trimming left V 6 bases short and J 6 bases short, with 13 bases between. The CDR3 is 12 amino acids. CDR1 DFQATT and CDR2 SNEGSKA come from the germline V gene (reference sequence). The CDR3 DNA follows: TGCAGTGCCGCCAGACCCTGGGATACGCAGTATTTT. It codes for CSAARPWDTQYF.

This clonotype has just a few counts. The chain is built from TRBV11-3 and TRBJ1-1, with a weak D call TRBD1 (5 bases). The CDR3 has 14 amino acids. CDR1 and CDR2 (germline): SGHNT, YENEEA. V lost 4 bases to trimming and J lost 1 base, with 10 bases between them. The DNA of the CDR3 is TGTGCCAGCAGCTCGGACACCTCGAACACTGAAGCTTTCTTT. Translating gives CASSSDTSNTEAFF.

This clonotype was found many times. V is TRBV6-2 or TRBV6-3 and J is TRBJ2-7; no definite D call. Deletions cut 0 bases from V and 1 base from J, with 7 bases between. Germline CDR1 MNHEY, CDR2 SVGEGT. The CDR3 spans 14 residues. The CDR3: CASSYSSDSYEQYF. The CDR3 coding sequence is TGTGCCAGCAGTTACTCGTCTGATTCCTACGAGCAGTACTTC.

The sample holds a few counts of this clonotype. The junction departs from the called germline gene at one end, perhaps through a read error. The V call is TRBV7-8, the J call TRBJ2-7; 9 nucleotides match TRBD2. The germline gives CDR1 SGHVS, CDR2 FQNEAQ. This CDR3 is 15 amino acids long. CDR3 in DNA: TGTGCCAGCAGCTTAGCTAGCGGGGGAAACTACGAGCGGTACTTC. Translating it yields CASSLASGGNYERYF.

This clonotype was seen more than once but under ten times. The J gene is TRBJ2-3, the V gene TRBV20-1; 13 bases are shared with TRBD2. The V and J ends lost 6 bases and 4 bases, in that order; junction bases with no gene match: 7. This CDR3 contains 15 residues. Per germline, CDR1 DFQATT and CDR2 SNEGSKA (reference sequence). The CDR3, as DNA: TGCAGTGCGCGGGGACTAGCGGGGAGAGCAGATACGCAGTATTTT. It yields the protein CSARGLAGRADTQYF.

The table lists this clonotype with a few counts. The rearrangement joins TRBV29-1 to TRBJ2-2; unclear D gene. Germline loops: CDR1 SQVTM, CDR2 ANQGSEA. V gave up 4 bases and J gave up 6 bases, with 6 bases separating them. This CDR3 is built from 11 residues. The CDR3 nucleotides read TGCAGCGTTGTAAGGGCCGGGGAGCTGTTTTTT. This gives the protein CSVVRAGELFF.

This clonotype has ten or more counts. The chain employs TRBV20-1 and TRBJ2-4, with unresolved D. Germline V gene lookup returns CDR1 DFQATT and CDR2 SNEGSKA (reference sequence). The CDR3 sequence is 11 residues long. Written as DNA, the CDR3 is TGCAGCGGCTGGGAAGAAAACATTCAGTACTTC. Its translation: CSGWEENIQYF.

This clonotype was found a few times. V is TRBV7-2 and J is TRBJ2-3, with no clear D. Germline CDR1 SGHTA, CDR2 FQGNSA. The CDR3 covers 16 residues. The V end was cut by 5 bases, the J end by 2 bases, with 17 bases between. CDR3 sequence: CASSDLVLTVTDTQYF. For the CDR3, the DNA is TGTGCCAGCAGCGACCTTGTCCTGACCGTCACAGATACGCAGTATTTT.

This clonotype was counted between two and nine times. J is TRBJ2-1 and V is TRBV7-9; the D is unclear. The CDR3 has 13 amino acids. The germline V gene has CDR1 SEHNR and CDR2 FQNEAQ (reference sequence). With 1 base removed from V and 6 bases from J, the gap between germline ends came to 7 bases. CDR3 residues: CASSLVMLNEQFF. DNA for the CDR3: TGTGCCAGCAGCTTAGTTATGCTCAATGAGCAGTTCTTC.

The genes are TRBV5-1 and TRBJ2-5; 10 bases fit TRBD2. This CDR3 spans 16 amino acids. V lost 0 bases to trimming and J lost 0 bases; unmatched junction nucleotides: 2. The germline CDR1 and CDR2 sequences are SGHRS and YFSETQ. CDR3: CASSLALAGNQETQYF. The CDR3, as DNA: TGCGCCAGCAGCTTGGCACTAGCGGGGAACCAAGAGACCCAGTACTTC.

The V call is TRBV3-1, the J call TRBJ1-2; weak D call: TRBD1 (5 bases). The CDR3 has 14 residues. The V end was cut by 1 base, the J end by 5 bases, with 11 bases between. Germline values: CDR1 LGHDT, CDR2 YNNKEL (reference sequence). CDR3 sequence: CASSQAQGTYGYTF. CDR3 nucleotide sequence: TGTGCCAGCAGCCAAGCCCAGGGTACTTATGGCTACACCTTC.

DNA for the CDR3: TGTGCCAGCAGCGCCCCCAAAGAGGGCGGGTCTCCCAATGAGCAGTTCTTC. Its translation: CASSAPKEGGSPNEQFF. The chain recombines TRBV9 with TRBJ2-1; D may be TRBD2 (5 bases). This CDR3 comprises 17 residues. The germline gives CDR1 SGDLS, CDR2 YYNGEE. V was trimmed by 3 bases and J by 6 bases, leaving 22 bases between them.

The sample holds a few counts of this clonotype. This chain connects TRBV9 to TRBJ2-1, with D tentatively TRBD1 (5 bases). Trimming took 0 bases from V and 6 from J, leaving 13 bases between them. CDR1 and CDR2 from the germline V gene are SGDLS and YYNGEE. The CDR3 runs to 15 residues. In DNA form, the CDR3 reads TGTGCCAGCAGCGTAGGGCAGGGCTATCGCAATGAGCAGTTCTTC. Protein sequence: CASSVGQGYRNEQFF.

This clonotype turned up a few times. The chain links TRBV6-4 to TRBJ1-2; the match to TRBD1 covers 7 bases. V was clipped by 3 bases and J by 5 bases; unmatched bases: 12. The germline V gene has CDR1 MRHNA and CDR2 SNTAGT. The CDR3 consists of 16 residues. The CDR3 region is CASSEDPGTAVYGYTF. The CDR3 coding sequence is TGTGCCAGCAGTGAGGATCCCGGGACAGCGGTTTATGGCTACACCTTC.

This clonotype has a handful of counts. This chain connects TRBV3-1 to TRBJ2-3; D is unclear. CDR3 length: 15 amino acids. V was shortened by 1 base and J by 2 bases, with 10 bases between the two germline ends. Germline lookup yields CDR1 LGHDT and CDR2 YNNKEL (reference sequence). The CDR3 DNA reads as TGTGCCAGCAGCCAAGGGGCAGCTAACACAGATACGCAGTATTTT. Protein sequence: CASSQGAANTDTQYF.

This clonotype turned up a few times. The genes are TRBV14 and TRBJ2-2; maybe TRBD1 (5 bases). The CDR3 runs to 13 residues. Germline-derived CDR1 and CDR2 are SGHDN and FVKESK. V was cut by 1 base and J by 9 bases, with 9 bases left in between. CDR3 sequence reads: CASSQGGRRELFF. The CDR3 DNA is TGTGCCAGCAGCCAAGGGGGCAGGAGGGAGCTGTTTTTT. Variable domain in full (rest from reference TRBV14 and TRBJ2-2): EAGVTQFPSHSVIEKGQTVTLRCDPISGHDNLYWYRRVMGKEIKFLLHFVKESKQDESGMPNNRFLAERTGGTYSTLKVQPAELEDSGVYFCASSQGGRRELFFGEGSRLTVL.

This clonotype was observed at least ten times. This chain links TRBV5-1 with TRBJ2-7; a weak D match, TRBD2 (6 bases). CDR3 length equals 11 residues. The V gene's germline CDR1 is SGHRS and CDR2 YFSETQ. Trimming cost V 6 bases and J 7 bases, with 11 bases left between them. The DNA of the CDR3 is TGCGCCAGCAACGGGGCGGGGGAGCAGTACTTC. This translates into CASNGAGEQYF.

This clonotype was detected a few times. CDR3 in DNA: TGTGCCAGCAGGGGACTAGCGGACTACGAGCAGTACTTC. Its protein is CASRGLADYEQYF. V usage is TRBV2 and J usage is TRBJ2-7, with TRBD2 matching over 11 bases. The trim removed 6 bases at V and 3 bases at J, leaving 1 base unmatched. The CDR3 contains 13 residues. Germline lookup yields CDR1 SNHLY and CDR2 FYNNEI.